This T cell receptor beta chain was recovered during a study of type 1 and type 2 diabetes patients (dated by TCRdb to 2016 to 2017). Study-level background: The cohort comprised about ten type 1 diabetes patients, a few type 2 diabetes patients and roughly 6 nondiabetic controls recruited in China. Across the study, CD4+ and CD8+ T cells were positively selected from PBMCs by means of CD4 or CD8 MicroBeads on MACS columns. A total of over 15,000,000 paired-end reads were generated across the whole study. The study used high-throughput sequencing to profile TCRbeta repertoires and compare individuals with type 1 diabetes, type 2 diabetes and no diabetes. Type 2 diabetes patients were included as a disease comparison group for the type 1 diabetes patients. Comparing approximately 20-cycle and roughly 25-cycle amplification showed similar V gene usage, suggesting similar primer efficiencies and random PCR bias. The TCRbeta libraries underwent paired-end sequencing on Illumina HiSeq 2000 or MiSeq instruments. Overall results and qualifications from the work: Only a few highly-expanded CD4+ clones (median one) were found in type 2 diabetes patients, and these clones made up a median 3.9% of reads. V and J gene usage patterns of type 2 diabetes and control samples were highly correlated, averaging roughly 0.97 between samples. In both CD4+ and CD8+ T cells, type 2 diabetes repertoires were highly diverse, with diversity significantly greater than that of type 1 diabetes repertoires. Since just a limited number of T2D and control samples were sequenced, some T1D-only HECs might also appear in more T2D or control samples. Study groups were not matched for age and gender, which possibly biased interpretation.

TCRdb names Illumina MiSeq as the instrument used. Genomic DNA from sorted T cell subsets served as template for TCRbeta CDR3 amplification. Multiplex PCR with 30 forward and 13 reverse primers amplified the TCRbeta CDR3 region. AMPure XP beads were used to purify the PCR products, after which a second 25-cycle PCR added indices and adaptors. Before sequencing, libraries were gel-purified with the QIAquick Gel Extraction Kit. As for the original processing: FLASH was used to merge the paired-end reads, and IgBLAST was used to align the reads to IMGT V, D and J germline references. Reads with less than 70% alignment identity to germline references were removed, leaving roughly 12,000,000 reads across the study. Following IMGT definitions, CDR3 boundaries, reading frame and productivity were assigned. Highly-expanded clones were defined as clones making up 1% or more of reads, and normalized Shannon entropy was used to measure diversity. Group differences in Shannon entropy were tested with unpaired two-tailed t-tests. TCRdb handled the public reads itself, with Q25 trimming in fastp and clone calling in MiXCR, and kept productive beta chains. Records with the same CDR3 protein are collapsed into one entry carrying the most frequent genes and DNA. The V and J calls were not made by the authors but by TCRdb's processing. This sample gives approximately 260,000 distinct CDR3 sequences in total; roughly 50% of them show up just once. The ten largest clonotypes hold 12% to 15% of the sample.

All diabetic patients met standard classification criteria for type 1 or type 2 diabetes, with glucose and C-peptide assessed by WHO-recommended methods. Donors with other autoimmune diseases or infections within the previous four weeks were excluded. From each participant, around 10 milliliters of peripheral blood were collected. LymphoPrep density separation was used to isolate PBMCs. The germline V gene (reference sequence) specifies DFQATT as CDR1 and SNEGSKA as CDR2. The germline V end is reduced by 4 bases and the J end by 6 bases; junction bases left unmatched: 13. There are 16 amino acids in the CDR3, from cysteine to phenylalanine inclusive. Only the CDR3 part of the read is kept: 48 bases, read in frame from the first base. Notes on this clonotype: Its antigen has not been determined. Base qualities were left out, and no much larger clone turns up one base away.

The source of this sequence is a man aged 18 to 30 with type 2 diabetes. Sequencing was performed on peripheral blood mononuclear cells (PBMCs). The chain uses TRBV20-1 and TRBJ2-7; TRBD1 matches 12 bases in the middle. CDR3 protein: CSAMWDRGRNMGEQYF. The DNA is TGCAGTGCTATGTGGGACAGGGGGCGGAATATGGGCGAGCAGTACTTC.